Given below is one T cell receptor beta chain in context. Antigen unknown. This entry comes from a study of T cell responses to AZD1222 COVID-19 vaccine. Germline-derived CDR1 and CDR2 are ENHRY and SYGVKD. The V and J ends lost 6 bases and 5 bases, in that order; junction bases with no gene match: 5. The CDR3 totals 15 residues. Clones were read by immunoSEQ multiplex PCR, and TCRdb kept only the in-frame ones, dropping some. Of some 150,000 clones in the sample, 70% to 90% were seen once. Whole-study findings and limits: Nearly half of unique spike-specific TCRs reportedly avoided B.1.351 and B.1.1.7 mutated regions. Breadth and depth of Spike-specific TCRs rose after two AZD1222 doses. Clonal diversity was possibly underestimated, and the donors were mostly white British, with more females. Among AZD1222 vaccinees, only six or seven were seropositive at baseline.

The chain uses TRBV10-3 and TRBJ2-2; 11 bases are shared with TRBD1. The receptor's source is an adult in good health. The sequencing used peripheral blood, collected on day 0 of AZD1222 vaccination. CDR3 sequence reads: CAISPGQGGTGELFF. The CDR3 DNA reads TGTGCCATCAGCCCGGGACAGGGGGGTACCGGGGAGCTGTTTTTT.